These 26 T cell receptor beta chains originate from one sample sequenced in a study of CD8+CD57+ T cells in acquired aplastic anemia. By flow cytometry, patients selected for sequencing had shown an expansion of CD8+CD57+ cells. Researchers used genomic DNA as the template to profile TCR beta VDJ and CDR3. From the reads, TCRdb called clonotypes with MiXCR, one entry per CDR3 protein. This sample has over 40,000 distinct CDR3 sequences, with over 55% found just once. The sequencing sample was made of sorted CD4+, CD8+, or CD8+CD57+ T cells (not recorded which) from PBMCs. The receptors stem from a human donor with aplastic anemia.

In its sample, this clonotype ranks as medium-sized. The chain is built from TRBV10-2 and TRBJ1-2; no clear D gene. There are 16 residues in the CDR3. V was shortened by 3 bases and J by 5 bases, with 19 bases between the two germline ends. Per germline, CDR1 WSHSY and CDR2 SAAADI. The CDR3 here is CASSDGRTPLRYGYTF. The CDR3 coding sequence is TGCGCCAGCAGTGACGGCCGTACCCCCCTTCGGTATGGCTACACCTTC.

V gene TRBV10-1 combines with J gene TRBJ2-7, with unresolved D. This CDR3 has 12 residues. The germline CDR1 and CDR2 sequences are WNHNN and SYGVQD (reference sequence). V was pared by 2 bases and J by 3 bases, with 5 bases between. The CDR3 nucleotides are TGCGCCAGCAGTGAGAACAACTACGAGCAGTACTTC. This encodes CASSENNYEQYF.

The genes are TRBV2 and TRBJ2-7, with TRBD2 matching over 9 bases. V shed 8 bases, J shed 3 bases, and the junction held 5 bases outside the gene matches. Germline loops: CDR1 SNHLY, CDR2 FYNNEI. CDR3 length: 13 amino acids. CDR3: CASGGLANYEQYF. CDR3 DNA sequence: TGTGCCAGCGGGGGACTAGCTAACTACGAGCAGTACTTC.

The chain couples TRBV19 to TRBJ2-5; D remains ambiguous. Germline lookup yields CDR1 LNHDA and CDR2 SQIVND (reference sequence). The CDR3 sequence is 11 residues long. The CDR3 DNA follows: TGTGTCAGCCGTGCCCAAGAGACCCAGTACTTC. As protein: CVSRAQETQYF. Full variable domain (outside the CDR3, taken from reference TRBV19 and TRBJ2-5): DGGITQSPKYLFRKEGQNVTLSCEQNLNHDAMYWYRQDPGQGLRLIYYSQIVNDFQKGDIAEGYSVSREKKESFPLTVTSAQKNPTAFYLCVSRAQETQYFGPGTRLLVL.

The rearrangement uses TRBV20-1 and TRBJ1-6; D is unclear. The CDR3 runs 11 residues. Looked up from germline, CDR1 is DFQATT and CDR2 is SNEGSKA (reference sequence). V was cut by 4 bases and J by 7 bases, with 5 bases left in between. The CDR3, as DNA: TGCAGTGCTACAGAGAATTCACCCCTCCACTTT. Its protein product is CSATENSPLHF.

CDR3 nucleotide sequence: TGTGCCAGCAGTGACCACATACTAGCGGGGAGGACGGATACGCAGTATTTT. Its translation is CASSDHILAGRTDTQYF. The chain has TRBV25-1 and TRBJ2-3; 10 bases align to TRBD2. This CDR3 has 17 residues. Germline V lookup: CDR1 MGHDK, CDR2 SYGVNS. J gave up 6 bases and V 3 bases, and 12 bases lay outside the gene matches.

The rearrangement joins TRBV15 to TRBJ1-5, with no clear D. Germline lookup yields CDR1 LNHNV and CDR2 YYDKDF (reference sequence). V gave up 1 base and J gave up 5 bases, with 6 bases separating them. This CDR3 comprises 13 residues. As DNA, the CDR3 is TGTGCCACCAGCAGAGTAAAGTATCAGCCCCAGCATTTT. Amino acid sequence: CATSRVKYQPQHF. The full variable domain, in which reference TRBV15 and TRBJ1-5 provide the parts outside the CDR3, is DAMVIQNPRYQVTQFGKPVTLSCSQTLNHNVMYWYQQKSSQAPKLLFHYYDKDFNNEADTPDNFQSRRPNTSFCFLDIRSPGLGDTAMYLCATSRVKYQPQHFGDGTRLSIL.

V and J are TRBV10-3 and TRBJ2-2; D is unclear. CDR3 length: 13 residues. Germline CDR1 and CDR2: ENHRY and SYGVKD. V was cut by 7 bases and J by 5 bases, with 11 bases left in between. The CDR3 here is CAITATPTGELFF. CDR3 DNA sequence: TGTGCCATCACAGCCACCCCAACCGGGGAGCTGTTTTTT.

As for this clonotype: A much larger clone sits a single nucleotide away, making a read error possible. This chain uses TRBV12-3 or TRBV12-4 with TRBJ2-7; possibly TRBD1 for D (5 bases). Trimming removed 4 bases from V and 5 bases from J, with 18 bases in between. CDR3 length equals 15 residues. The CDR3: CASSSSGQGLHEQYF. In nucleotides, the CDR3 is TGTGCCAGCAGTTCGAGTGGGCAGGGCCTCCACGAGCAGTACTTC.

The sample holds a few counts of this clonotype. J is TRBJ2-3 and V is TRBV24-1, with 10 nucleotides matching TRBD1. This CDR3 spans 16 amino acids. V lost 3 bases, J lost 5 bases, and 7 bases stayed unmatched. Germline loops: CDR1 KGHDR, CDR2 SFDVKD. The CDR3 nucleotides are TGTGCCACCAGTGATCCTGAGACAGGGGGCCAAGATACGCAGTATTTT. Encoded protein: CATSDPETGGQDTQYF.

There are many counts of this clonotype. The chain carries TRBV28 and TRBJ1-3; D gene uncertain. CDR1 and CDR2 (germline): MDHEN, SYDVKM. This CDR3 spans 11 amino acids. V lost 8 bases to trimming and J lost 4 bases, with 6 bases between them. The CDR3 DNA is TGTGCCAGCTCCATGGGAAACACCATATATTTT. Protein product: CASSMGNTIYF. Filled out from reference TRBV28 and TRBJ1-3, the complete variable domain reads DVKVTQSSRYLVKRTGEKVFLECVQDMDHENMFWYRQDPGLGLRLIYFSYDVKMKEKGDIPEGYSVSREKKERFSLILESASTNQTSMYLCASSMGNTIYFGEGSWLTVV.

Ten or more counts support this clonotype. The J gene is TRBJ1-6, the V gene TRBV5-1; D is ambiguous. The V end lost 0 bases, the J end lost 0 bases, and 13 bases lay between the germline ends. The CDR3 runs 18 residues. Germline values: CDR1 SGHRS, CDR2 YFSETQ. CDR3 bases: TGCGCCAGCAGCTTGGGACCGATGGATGGCTCCTATAATTCACCCCTCCACTTT. It is translated as CASSLGPMDGSYNSPLHF.

This chain links TRBV12-3 or TRBV12-4 with TRBJ1-2; D call uncertain. V was clipped by 2 bases and J by 4 bases, with 8 bases between them. The CDR3 extends over 13 amino acids. CDR3 bases: TGTGCCAGCAGTTTAACGAGTGCCTATGGCTACACCTTC. Amino acids: CASSLTSAYGYTF.

The chain joins TRBV11-2 to TRBJ1-1, with D possibly being TRBD1 (5 bases). The V and J ends lost 3 bases and 6 bases respectively, with 11 bases between them. The CDR3 is made up of 13 amino acids. Germline loops: CDR1 SGHAT, CDR2 FQNNGV. This CDR3 reads CASSFLGQSEAFF. Written as DNA, the CDR3 is TGTGCCAGCAGCTTTTTAGGACAATCTGAAGCTTTCTTT.

The V and J genes are TRBV6-4 and TRBJ2-7; TRBD1 aligns across 11 bases. The germline V gene has CDR1 MRHNA and CDR2 SNTAGT. V lost 2 bases, J lost 3 bases, and 9 bases stayed unmatched. This CDR3 region has 17 residues. The CDR3: CASSDEADRGLGYEQYF. The DNA for the CDR3 is TGTGCCAGCAGTGACGAGGCGGACAGGGGGCTTGGCTACGAGCAGTACTTC.

This clonotype was counted ten times or more. The chain has TRBV28 and TRBJ2-7, with 7 bases matching TRBD1. Per germline, CDR1 MDHEN and CDR2 SYDVKM. The CDR3 is 14 amino acids. V lost 4 bases, J lost 0 bases, and 3 bases stayed unmatched. The CDR3 reads CASSSTGSSYEQYF. DNA of the CDR3: TGTGCCAGCAGTTCGACAGGGAGCTCCTACGAGCAGTACTTC.

The chain links TRBV20-1 to TRBJ1-5; 7 bases are a match to TRBD1. Per the germline V gene, CDR1 is DFQATT and CDR2 is SNEGSKA (reference sequence). J gave up 5 bases and V 5 bases, and 6 bases lay outside the gene matches. The CDR3 extends over 13 amino acids. The CDR3 region has the DNA TGCAGTGCTCAACAGGGGCGGGATCAGCCCCAGCATTTT. Its translation is CSAQQGRDQPQHF.

In this sample, this clonotype turned up a few times. The chain links TRBV25-1 to TRBJ1-4, with D unclear. There are 14 residues in the CDR3. V lost 2 bases and J lost 12, with 16 bases in between. Germline CDR1 reads MGHDK; CDR2 reads SYGVNS. CDR3 bases: TGTGCCAGCAGTGAAGCAAGGGCCCCTGAGCAACTGTTTTTT. Encoded protein: CASSEARAPEQLFF.

The rearrangement links TRBV29-1 to TRBJ2-3; 9 bases fit TRBD2. The junction had 3 bases not matched to a gene; V was cut back by 4 bases and J by 1 base. CDR3 length: 14 residues. CDR1 is SQVTM and CDR2 is ANQGSEA in the germline V gene. CDR3 DNA sequence: TGCAGCGTTGCGTCTAGCGGGGGCACAGATACGCAGTATTTT. It encodes CSVASSGGTDTQYF.

V usage is TRBV2 and J usage is TRBJ2-7, with 8 nucleotides matching TRBD1. The germline V gene encodes CDR1 SNHLY and CDR2 FYNNEI. V gave up 5 bases and J gave up 5 bases; unmatched junction bases: 8. The CDR3 is 14 residues long. CDR3 bases: TGTGCCAGCAGTCCTAGGACAGGGATCCACGAGCAGTACTTC. Translation gives CASSPRTGIHEQYF.

The sample holds many counts of this clonotype. The rearrangement uses TRBV6-4 and TRBJ2-1; TRBD1 aligns across 10 bases. This CDR3 has 15 residues. CDR1 is MRHNA, CDR2 SNTAGT, per germline. Trimming cost V 6 bases and J 4 bases; bases outside gene matches: 6. The CDR3 reads CASSPGTGEYNEQFF. Here the CDR3 DNA reads TGTGCCAGCAGCCCAGGGACAGGGGAGTACAATGAGCAGTTCTTC.

The V gene is TRBV6-2 or TRBV6-3, the J gene TRBJ1-1; D is unresolved. The CDR3 length is 14 residues. V was shortened by 0 bases and J by 11 bases, with 16 bases between the two germline ends. CDR1 is MNHEY, CDR2 SVGEGT, per germline. The CDR3 region is CASSYSDITSEAFF. The CDR3 coding sequence is TGTGCCAGCAGTTACTCCGACATCACCTCAGAGGCTTTCTTT.

This sequence joins TRBV9 and TRBJ2-3, with 11 bases lining up with TRBD2. CDR1 and CDR2 (germline): SGDLS, YYNGEE. CDR3 length: 15 residues. The junction had 5 bases not matched to a gene; V was cut back by 3 bases and J by 5 bases. The CDR3 region has the DNA TGTGCCAGCAGCGCCGGGACTAGCGGAATAGATACGCAGTATTTT. Amino acid sequence: CASSAGTSGIDTQYF.

The gene calls are TRBV24-1 and TRBJ2-1; 7 bases map to TRBD1. V gave up 3 bases and J gave up 4 bases; unmatched junction bases: 2. Looked up from germline, CDR1 is KGHDR and CDR2 is SFDVKD. The CDR3 is 14 amino acids. For the CDR3, the DNA is TGTGCCACCAGTGATGGGACAGTATACAATGAGCAGTTCTTC. Its protein product is CATSDGTVYNEQFF.

The gene calls are TRBV29-1 and TRBJ1-1; no clear D gene. This CDR3 region has 11 residues. The germline V gene has CDR1 SQVTM and CDR2 ANQGSEA. With 6 bases removed from V and 3 bases from J, the gap between germline ends came to 8 bases. For the CDR3, the DNA is TGCAGCGTCCCTCGACACACTGAAGCTTTCTTT. It specifies CSVPRHTEAFF.

The genes are TRBV11-2 and TRBJ2-5; 7 bases map to TRBD1. The CDR3 has 15 residues. CDR1 and CDR2 (germline): SGHAT, FQNNGV. The J segment lost 2 bases and the V segment lost 1 base, leaving 4 bases of the junction unmatched. The CDR3 sequence: CASSLVDRAQETQYF. CDR3 sequence (DNA): TGTGCCAGCAGCTTAGTAGACAGGGCTCAAGAGACCCAGTACTTC.